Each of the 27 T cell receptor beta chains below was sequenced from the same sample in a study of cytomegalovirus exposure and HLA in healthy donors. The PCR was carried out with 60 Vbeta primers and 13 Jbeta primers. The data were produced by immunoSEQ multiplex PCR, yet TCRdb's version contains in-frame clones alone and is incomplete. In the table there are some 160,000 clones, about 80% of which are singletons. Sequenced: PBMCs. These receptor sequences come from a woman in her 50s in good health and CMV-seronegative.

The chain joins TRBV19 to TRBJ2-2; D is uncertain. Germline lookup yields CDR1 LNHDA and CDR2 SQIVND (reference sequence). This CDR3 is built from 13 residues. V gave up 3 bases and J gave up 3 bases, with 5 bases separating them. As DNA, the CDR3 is TGTGCCAGTAGTATCCCGGACACCGGGGAGCTGTTTTTT. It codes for CASSIPDTGELFF.

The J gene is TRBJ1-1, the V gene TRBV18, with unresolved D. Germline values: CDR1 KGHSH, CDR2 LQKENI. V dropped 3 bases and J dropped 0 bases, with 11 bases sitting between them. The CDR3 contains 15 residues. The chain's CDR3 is CASSPLGAMNTEAFF. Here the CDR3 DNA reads TGTGCCAGCTCACCGCTAGGAGCAATGAACACTGAAGCTTTCTTT.

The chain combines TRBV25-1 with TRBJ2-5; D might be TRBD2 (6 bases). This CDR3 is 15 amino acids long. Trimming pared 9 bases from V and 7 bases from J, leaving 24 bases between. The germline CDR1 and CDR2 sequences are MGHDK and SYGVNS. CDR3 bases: TGTGCCAGTGCTGTCGGAGGGAACTGGGTTGCGACCCAGTACTTC. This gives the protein CASAVGGNWVATQYF. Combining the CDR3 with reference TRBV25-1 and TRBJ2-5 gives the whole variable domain EADIYQTPRYLVIGTGKKITLECSQTMGHDKMYWYQQDPGMELHLIHYSYGVNSTEKGDLSSESTVSRIRTEHFPLTLESARPSHTSQYLCASAVGGNWVATQYFGPGTRLLVL.

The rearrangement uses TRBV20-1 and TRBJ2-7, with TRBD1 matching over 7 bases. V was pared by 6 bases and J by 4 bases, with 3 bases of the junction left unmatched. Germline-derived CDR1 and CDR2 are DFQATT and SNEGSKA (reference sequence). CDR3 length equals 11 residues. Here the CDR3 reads CSARTGYEQYF. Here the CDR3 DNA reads TGCAGTGCGCGGACAGGATACGAGCAGTACTTC.

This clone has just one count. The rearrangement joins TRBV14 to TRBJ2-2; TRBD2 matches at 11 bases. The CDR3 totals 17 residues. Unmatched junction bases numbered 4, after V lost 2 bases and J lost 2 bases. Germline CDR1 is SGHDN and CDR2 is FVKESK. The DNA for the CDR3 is TGTGCCAGCAGCCAACTAGCGGGAGGTTTCAACACCGGGGAGCTGTTTTTT. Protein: CASSQLAGGFNTGELFF.

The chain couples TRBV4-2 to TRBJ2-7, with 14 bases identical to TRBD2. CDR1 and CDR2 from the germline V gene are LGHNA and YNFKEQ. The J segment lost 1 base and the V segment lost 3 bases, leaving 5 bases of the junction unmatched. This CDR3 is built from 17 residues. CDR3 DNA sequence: TGTGCCAGCAGCCACCGACTAGCGGGAGGGCGGTCCTACGAGCAGTACTTC. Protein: CASSHRLAGGRSYEQYF.

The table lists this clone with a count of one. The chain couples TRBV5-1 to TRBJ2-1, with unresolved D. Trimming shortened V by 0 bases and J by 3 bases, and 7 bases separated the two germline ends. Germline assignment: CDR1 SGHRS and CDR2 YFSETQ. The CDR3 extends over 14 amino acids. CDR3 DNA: TGCGCCAGCAGCTTGGTTGCAGGCTACAATGAGCAGTTCTTC. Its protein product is CASSLVAGYNEQFF.

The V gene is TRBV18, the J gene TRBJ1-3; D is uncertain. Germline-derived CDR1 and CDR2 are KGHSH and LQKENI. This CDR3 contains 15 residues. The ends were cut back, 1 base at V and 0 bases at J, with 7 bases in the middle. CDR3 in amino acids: CASSPRLDSGNTIYF. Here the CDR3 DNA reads TGTGCCAGCTCACCACGTTTAGACTCTGGAAACACCATATATTTT.

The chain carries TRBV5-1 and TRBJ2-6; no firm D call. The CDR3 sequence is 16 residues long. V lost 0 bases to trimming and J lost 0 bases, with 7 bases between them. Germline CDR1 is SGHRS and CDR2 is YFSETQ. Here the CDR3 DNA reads TGCGCCAGCAGCTTGGAACAGTCCTCTGGGGCCAACGTCCTGACTTTC. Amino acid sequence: CASSLEQSSGANVLTF.

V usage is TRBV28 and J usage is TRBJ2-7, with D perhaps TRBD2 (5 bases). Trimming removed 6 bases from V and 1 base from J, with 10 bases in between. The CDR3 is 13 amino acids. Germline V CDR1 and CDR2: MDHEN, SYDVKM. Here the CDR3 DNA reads TGTGCCAGCAGAAGAGGGCCATCCTACGAGCAGTACTTC. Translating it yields CASRRGPSYEQYF.

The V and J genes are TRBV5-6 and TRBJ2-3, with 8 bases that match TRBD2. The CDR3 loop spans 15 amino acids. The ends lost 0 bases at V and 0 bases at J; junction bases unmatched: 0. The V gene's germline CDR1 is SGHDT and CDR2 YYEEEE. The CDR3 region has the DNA TGTGCCAGCAGCTTGGCTAGCGGGAGCACAGATACGCAGTATTTT. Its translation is CASSLASGSTDTQYF.

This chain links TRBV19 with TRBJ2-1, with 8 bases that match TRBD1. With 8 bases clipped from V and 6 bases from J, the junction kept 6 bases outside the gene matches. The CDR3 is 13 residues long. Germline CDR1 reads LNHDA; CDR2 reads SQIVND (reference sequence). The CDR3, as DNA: TGTGCCAGTTCCCGGACAGGGCCCAATGAGCAGTTCTTC. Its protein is CASSRTGPNEQFF.

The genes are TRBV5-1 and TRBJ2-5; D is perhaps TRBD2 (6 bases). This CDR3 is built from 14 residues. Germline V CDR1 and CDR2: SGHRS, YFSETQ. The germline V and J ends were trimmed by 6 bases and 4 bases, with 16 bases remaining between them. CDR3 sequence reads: CASNHGDWLETQYF. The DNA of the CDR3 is TGCGCCAGCAACCATGGGGACTGGCTAGAGACCCAGTACTTC.

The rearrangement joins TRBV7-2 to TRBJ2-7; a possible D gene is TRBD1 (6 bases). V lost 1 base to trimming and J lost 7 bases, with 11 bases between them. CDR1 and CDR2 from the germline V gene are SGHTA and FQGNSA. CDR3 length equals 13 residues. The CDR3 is CASSLGQAGEQYF. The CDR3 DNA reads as TGTGCCAGCAGCTTAGGACAGGCTGGAGAGCAGTACTTC.

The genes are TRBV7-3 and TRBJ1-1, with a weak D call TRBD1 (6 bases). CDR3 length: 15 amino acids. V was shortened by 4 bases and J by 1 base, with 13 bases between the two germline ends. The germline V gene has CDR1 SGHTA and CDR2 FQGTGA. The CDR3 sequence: CASSSTGFGNTEAFF. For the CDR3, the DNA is TGTGCCAGCAGCTCGACAGGATTTGGGAACACTGAAGCTTTCTTT. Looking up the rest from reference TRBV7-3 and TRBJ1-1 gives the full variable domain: GAGVSQTPSNKVTEKGKYVELRCDPISGHTALYWYRQSLGQGPEFLIYFQGTGAADDSGLPNDRFFAVRPEGSVSTLKIQRTERGDSAVYLCASSSTGFGNTEAFFGQGTRLTVV.

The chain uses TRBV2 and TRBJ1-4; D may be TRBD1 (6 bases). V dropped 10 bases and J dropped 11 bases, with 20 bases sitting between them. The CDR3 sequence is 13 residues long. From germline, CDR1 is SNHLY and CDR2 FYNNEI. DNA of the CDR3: TGTGCCATGAAGGACAGTGGGGAAAGGAAACTGTTTTTT. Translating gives CAMKDSGERKLFF.

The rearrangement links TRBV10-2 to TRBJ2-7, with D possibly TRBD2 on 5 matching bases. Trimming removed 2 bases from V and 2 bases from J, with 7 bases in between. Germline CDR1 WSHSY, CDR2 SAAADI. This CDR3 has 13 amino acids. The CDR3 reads CASSETGTYEQYF. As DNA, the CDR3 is TGCGCCAGCAGTGAGACGGGGACCTACGAGCAGTACTTC.

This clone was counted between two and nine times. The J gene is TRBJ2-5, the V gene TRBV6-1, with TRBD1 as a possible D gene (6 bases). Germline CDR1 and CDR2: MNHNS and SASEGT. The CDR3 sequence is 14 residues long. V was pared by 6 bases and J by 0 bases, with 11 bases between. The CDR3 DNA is TGTGCCAGCAGAGCAACAGGGTACCAAGAGACCCAGTACTTC. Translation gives CASRATGYQETQYF.

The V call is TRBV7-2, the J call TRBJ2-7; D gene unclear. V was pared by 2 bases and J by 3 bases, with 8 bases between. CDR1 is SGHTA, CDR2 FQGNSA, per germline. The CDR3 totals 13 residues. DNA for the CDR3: TGTGCCAGCAGCTTATATCTTCTCTACGAGCAGTACTTC. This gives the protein CASSLYLLYEQYF.

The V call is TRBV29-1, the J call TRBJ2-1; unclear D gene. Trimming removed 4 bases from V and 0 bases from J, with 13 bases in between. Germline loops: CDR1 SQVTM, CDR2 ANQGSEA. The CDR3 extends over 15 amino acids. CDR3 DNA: TGCAGCGTTGTAGGCGGAATTAGCTCCTACAATGAGCAGTTCTTC. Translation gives CSVVGGISSYNEQFF.

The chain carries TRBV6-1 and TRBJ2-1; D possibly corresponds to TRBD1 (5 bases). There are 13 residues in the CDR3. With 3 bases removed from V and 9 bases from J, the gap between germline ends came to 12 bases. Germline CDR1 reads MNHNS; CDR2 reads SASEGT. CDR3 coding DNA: TGTGCCAGCAGTGAGGTCAGGGTCGGTGAGCAGTTCTTC. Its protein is CASSEVRVGEQFF.

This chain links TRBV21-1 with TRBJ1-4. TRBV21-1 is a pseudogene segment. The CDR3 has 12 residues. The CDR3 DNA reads TGTGCCAGCAGCACCTCCGATGAAAAACTGTTTTTT. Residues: CASSTSDEKLFF.

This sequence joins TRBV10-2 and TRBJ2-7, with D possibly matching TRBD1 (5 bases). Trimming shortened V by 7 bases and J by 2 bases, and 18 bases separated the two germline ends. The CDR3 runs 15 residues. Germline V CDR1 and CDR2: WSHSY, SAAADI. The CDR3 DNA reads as TGCGCCAGCACCGTGCGGACATCCCAGACCTACGAGCAGTACTTC. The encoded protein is CASTVRTSQTYEQYF.

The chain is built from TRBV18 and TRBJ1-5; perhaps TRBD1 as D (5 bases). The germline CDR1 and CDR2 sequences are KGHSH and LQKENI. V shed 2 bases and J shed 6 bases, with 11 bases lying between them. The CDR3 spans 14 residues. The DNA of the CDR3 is TGTGCCAGCTCACCAAGGCAGGGCACTCAGCCCCAGCATTTT. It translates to CASSPRQGTQPQHF.

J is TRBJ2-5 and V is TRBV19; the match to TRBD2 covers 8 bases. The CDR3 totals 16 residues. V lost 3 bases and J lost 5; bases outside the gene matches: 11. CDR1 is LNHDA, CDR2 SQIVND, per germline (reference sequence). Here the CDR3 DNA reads TGTGCCAGTAGTATTGGCCCAAGCGGGGGTGCGGAGACCCAGTACTTC. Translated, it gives CASSIGPSGGAETQYF.

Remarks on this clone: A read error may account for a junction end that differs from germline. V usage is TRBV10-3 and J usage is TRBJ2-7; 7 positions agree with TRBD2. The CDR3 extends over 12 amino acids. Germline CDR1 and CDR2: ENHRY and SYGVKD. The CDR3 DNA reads TGTGCCATCAGCAGTACTAGCGAGAACCCGTTCTTC. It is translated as CAISSTSENPFF.

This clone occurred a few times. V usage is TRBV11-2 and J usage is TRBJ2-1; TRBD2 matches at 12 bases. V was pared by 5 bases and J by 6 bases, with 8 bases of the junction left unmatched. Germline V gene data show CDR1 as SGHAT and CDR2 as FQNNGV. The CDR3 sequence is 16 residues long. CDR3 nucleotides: TGTGCCAGCAGCCCTCAGACTAGCGGGAGTCGCAATGAGCAGTTCTTC. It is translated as CASSPQTSGSRNEQFF. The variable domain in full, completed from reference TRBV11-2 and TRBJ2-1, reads EAGVAQSPRYKIIEKRQSVAFWCNPISGHATLYWYQQILGQGPKLLIQFQNNGVVDDSQLPKDRFSAERLKGVDSTLKIQPAKLEDSAVYLCASSPQTSGSRNEQFFGPGTRLTVL.